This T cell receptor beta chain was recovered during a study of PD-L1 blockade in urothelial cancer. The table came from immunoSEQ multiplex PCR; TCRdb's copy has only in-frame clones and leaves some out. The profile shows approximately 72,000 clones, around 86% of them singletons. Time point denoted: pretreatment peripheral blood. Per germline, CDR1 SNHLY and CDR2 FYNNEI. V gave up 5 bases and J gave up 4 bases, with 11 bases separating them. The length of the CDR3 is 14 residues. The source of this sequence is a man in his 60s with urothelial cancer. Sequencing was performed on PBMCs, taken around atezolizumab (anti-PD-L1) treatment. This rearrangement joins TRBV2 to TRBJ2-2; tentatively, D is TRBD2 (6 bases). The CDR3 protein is CASSPLSGTGELFF. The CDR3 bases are TGTGCCAGCAGTCCTCTTAGCGGCACCGGGGAGCTGTTTTTT.